The source of this T cell receptor (beta chain) is a study of T-cell reconstitution after alpha-beta-depleted transplantation in children. This clonotype occurred many times. This sample's TCRbeta library carried unique molecular identifier barcodes. Each CDR3 protein is one row after TCRdb ran MiXCR on the PCR reads. The sample lists approximately 83,000 distinct CDR3 sequences, 12% occurring once. Germline CDR1 SGHNT, CDR2 YYREEE (reference sequence). This CDR3 is built from 15 residues. Unmatched junction bases numbered 4, after V lost 2 bases and J lost 1 base. The chain employs TRBV5-4 and TRBJ2-5; 8 bases are a match to TRBD2. This clonotype originated in a human donor who donated a stem cell graft to a child with inherited bone marrow failure. Sequenced here: PBMCs from the stem cell graft donor, sampled from the stem cell graft. CDR3: CASSFSGIRQETQYF. In DNA, the CDR3 is TGTGCCAGCAGCTTTAGCGGGATTCGCCAAGAGACCCAGTACTTC.